The clone carrying this TCR beta chain turned up a few times. The antigen remains undetermined. This sample was included in a study of response to subunit inactivated influenza vaccine. The CDR3 consists of 11 residues. V dropped 7 bases and J dropped 2 bases, with 6 bases sitting between them. Germline CDR1 reads SEHNR; CDR2 reads FQNEAQ (reference sequence). Findings and caveats of the study: T cells newly recruited by each seasonal influenza vaccination are few, the authors suggested.

In TCRdb, the RT-PCR reads were re-called with MiXCR into one record per CDR3 protein. This sample yields more than 700,000 distinct CDR3 sequences, of which approximately 22% are seen a single time; 9.5% to 13% belongs to the top ten. The sequence derives from a man aged 45-65 years who received an inactivated influenza vaccine. The source was PBMCs from blood, collected 5 days after vaccination. The chain employs TRBV7-9 and TRBJ2-7; D may be TRBD1 (6 bases). The CDR3 nucleotides are TGTGCCAGCAAGGGGGCCTACGAGCAGTACTTC. Translation gives CASKGAYEQYF.